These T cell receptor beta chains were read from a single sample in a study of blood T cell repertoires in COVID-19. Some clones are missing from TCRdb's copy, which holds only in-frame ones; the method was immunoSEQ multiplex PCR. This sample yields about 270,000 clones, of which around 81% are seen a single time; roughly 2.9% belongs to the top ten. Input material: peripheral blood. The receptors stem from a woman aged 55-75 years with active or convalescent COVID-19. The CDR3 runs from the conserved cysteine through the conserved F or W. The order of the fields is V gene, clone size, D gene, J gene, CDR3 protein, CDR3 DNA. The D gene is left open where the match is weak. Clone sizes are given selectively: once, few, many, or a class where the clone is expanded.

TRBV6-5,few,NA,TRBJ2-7,CATSAGIYEQYF,TGTGCCACCTCCGCAGGCATCTACGAGCAGTACTTC
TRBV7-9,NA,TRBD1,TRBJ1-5,CASSLTVTGGYSNQPQHF,TGTGCCAGCAGCCTAACGGTAACAGGGGGATATAGCAATCAGCCCCAGCATTTT
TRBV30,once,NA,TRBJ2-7,CAAMGGYEQYF,TGTGCTGCGATGGGGGGCTACGAGCAGTACTTC
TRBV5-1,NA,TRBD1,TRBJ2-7,CASSPGTDLPSEQYF,TGCGCCAGCAGCCCGGGGACAGACCTCCCGAGCGAGCAGTACTTC
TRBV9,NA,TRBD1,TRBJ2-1,CASSVETGGLYNEQFF,TGTGCCAGCAGCGTAGAGACAGGGGGCTTGTACAATGAGCAGTTCTTC
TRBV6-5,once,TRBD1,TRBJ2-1,CASSYGDRVNDEQFF,TGTGCCAGCAGTTACGGCGACAGGGTAAACGATGAGCAGTTCTTC
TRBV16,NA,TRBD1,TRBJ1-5,CASSQTGTEVPQPQHF,TGTGCCAGCAGCCAAACCGGGACAGAAGTCCCTCAGCCCCAGCATTTT
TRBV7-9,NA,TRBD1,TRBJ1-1,CASSFDRARAFF,TGTGCCAGCAGCTTCGACAGGGCGCGCGCTTTCTTT
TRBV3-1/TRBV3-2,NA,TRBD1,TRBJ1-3,CASSPVTGENGNTIYF,TGTGCCAGCAGCCCAGTGACAGGGGAAAATGGAAACACCATATATTTT
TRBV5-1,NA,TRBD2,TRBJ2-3,CASSDLRRGNTDTQYF,TGCGCCAGCAGCGACCTTCGGCGGGGGAACACAGATACGCAGTATTTT
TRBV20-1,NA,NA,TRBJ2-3,CSASLADTQYF,TGCAGTGCTAGTCTAGCAGATACGCAGTATTTT
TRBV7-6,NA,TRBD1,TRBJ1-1,CASSGTGWNTEAFF,TGTGCCAGCAGCGGGACAGGGTGGAACACTGAAGCTTTCTTT
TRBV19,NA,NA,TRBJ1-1,CASSIWGALNTEAFF,TGTGCCAGTAGTATATGGGGCGCCCTTAACACTGAAGCTTTCTTT
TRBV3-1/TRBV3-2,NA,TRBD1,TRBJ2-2,CASSDNRGAGELFF,TGTGCCAGCAGCGATAACAGGGGGGCCGGGGAGCTGTTTTTT
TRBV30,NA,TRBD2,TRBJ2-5,CAWSPGFGGGGQETQYF,TGTGCCTGGAGCCCTGGGTTTGGCGGGGGAGGCCAAGAGACCCAGTACTTC
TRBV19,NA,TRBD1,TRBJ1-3,CASSWDREAGNTIYF,TGTGCCAGTAGTTGGGACAGGGAAGCTGGAAACACCATATATTTT
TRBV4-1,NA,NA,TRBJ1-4,CASSHSGGGKLFF,TGCGCCAGCAGCCACTCGGGGGGGGGAAAACTGTTTTTT
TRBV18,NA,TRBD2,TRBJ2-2,CASSPPGLAGGRGTGELFF,TGTGCCAGCTCACCCCCGGGACTAGCGGGGGGCCGTGGGACCGGGGAGCTGTTTTTT
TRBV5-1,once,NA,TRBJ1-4,CASSSDGQREKLFF,TGCGCCAGCAGCTCCGATGGACAGAGAGAAAAACTGTTTTTT
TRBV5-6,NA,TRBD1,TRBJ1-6,CASRDRVVASPLHF,TGTGCCAGCAGGGACAGGGTCGTTGCTTCACCCCTCCACTTT
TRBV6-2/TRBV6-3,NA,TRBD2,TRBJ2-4,CASSLRGEGLRTIQYF,TGTGCCAGCAGCCTACGGGGGGAGGGGCTACGTACCATTCAGTACTTC
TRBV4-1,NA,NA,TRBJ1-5,CASSQSFRQPQHF,TGCGCCAGCAGCCAGTCCTTCCGGCAGCCCCAGCATTTT
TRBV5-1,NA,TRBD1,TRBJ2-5,CASSRMDRAQETQYF,TGCGCCAGCAGCCGAATGGACAGGGCACAAGAGACCCAGTACTTC
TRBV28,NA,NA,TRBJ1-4,CASSLGQRVFF,TGTGCCAGCAGTCTTGGACAACGCGTGTTTTTT
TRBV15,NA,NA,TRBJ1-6,CATSRLGSNSPLHF,TGTGCCACCAGCAGACTGGGGAGTAATTCACCCCTCCACTTT
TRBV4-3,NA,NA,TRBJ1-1,CASSRPGNTEAFF,TGCGCCAGCAGCCGACCGGGGAACACTGAAGCTTTCTTT
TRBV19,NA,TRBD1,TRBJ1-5,CASTASGTGKIWNQPQHF,TGTGCCAGCACCGCAAGCGGGACAGGGAAAATTTGGAATCAGCCCCAGCATTTT
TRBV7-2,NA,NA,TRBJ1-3,CASSLEYTASGNTIYF,TGTGCCAGCAGCTTAGAGTATACAGCCTCTGGAAACACCATATATTTT
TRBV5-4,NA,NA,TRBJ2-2,CASSLDSPNTGELFF,TGTGCCAGCAGCCTCGACAGCCCGAACACCGGGGAGCTGTTTTTT
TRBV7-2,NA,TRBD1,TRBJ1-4,CASSLDRDRGEKLFF,TGTGCCAGCAGCTTAGACCGGGACAGGGGCGAAAAACTGTTTTTT
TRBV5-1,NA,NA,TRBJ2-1,CASSLLWQGQIGPYNEQFF,TGCGCCAGCAGCTTGTTATGGCAGGGCCAGATCGGACCCTACAATGAGCAGTTCTTC
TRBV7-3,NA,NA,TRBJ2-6,CASTSTRAGANVLTF,TGTGCCAGCACATCAACTCGAGCTGGGGCCAACGTCCTGACTTTC
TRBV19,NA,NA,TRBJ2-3,CASSPLGASTDTQYF,TGTGCCAGTAGTCCTCTTGGAGCTAGCACAGATACGCAGTATTTT
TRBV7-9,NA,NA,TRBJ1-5,CASSLGGYSNQPQHF,TGTGCCAGCAGCTTAGGCGGGTATAGCAATCAGCCCCAGCATTTT
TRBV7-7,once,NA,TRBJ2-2,CASSRGTVNTGELFF,TGTGCCAGCAGCCGGGGGACGGTCAACACCGGGGAGCTGTTTTTT
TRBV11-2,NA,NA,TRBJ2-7,CASRTWGGRDEQYF,TGTGCCAGCCGAACCTGGGGGGGGCGCGACGAGCAGTACTTC
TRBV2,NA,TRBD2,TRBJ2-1,CASSKRTSGVPDEQFF,TGTGCCAGCAGTAAGCGGACTAGCGGGGTCCCCGATGAGCAGTTCTTC
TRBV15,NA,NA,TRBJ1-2,CATSRGGPDTIGYTF,TGTGCCACCAGCAGAGGAGGCCCGGACACTATTGGCTACACCTTC
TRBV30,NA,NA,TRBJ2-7,CAWAPIGYEQYF,TGTGCCTGGGCCCCCATCGGGTACGAGCAGTACTTC
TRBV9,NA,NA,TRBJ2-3,CASSVPAGGFLTDTQYF,TGTGCCAGCAGCGTCCCGGCCGGAGGGTTCCTCACAGATACGCAGTATTTT
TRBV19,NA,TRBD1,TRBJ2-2,CASSRGQPPRELFF,TGTGCCAGTAGTAGGGGACAGCCACCGAGGGAGCTGTTTTTT
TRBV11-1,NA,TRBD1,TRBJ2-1,CASSSRGNSYNEQFF,TGTGCCAGCAGCTCCAGGGGGAACTCCTACAATGAGCAGTTCTTC
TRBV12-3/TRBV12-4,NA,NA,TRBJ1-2,CASSFGGGYTF,TGTGCCAGCAGTTTTGGAGGGGGCTACACCTTC
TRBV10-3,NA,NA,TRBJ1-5,CAIRPGSDQPQHF,TGTGCCATCAGACCCGGGTCCGATCAGCCCCAGCATTTT